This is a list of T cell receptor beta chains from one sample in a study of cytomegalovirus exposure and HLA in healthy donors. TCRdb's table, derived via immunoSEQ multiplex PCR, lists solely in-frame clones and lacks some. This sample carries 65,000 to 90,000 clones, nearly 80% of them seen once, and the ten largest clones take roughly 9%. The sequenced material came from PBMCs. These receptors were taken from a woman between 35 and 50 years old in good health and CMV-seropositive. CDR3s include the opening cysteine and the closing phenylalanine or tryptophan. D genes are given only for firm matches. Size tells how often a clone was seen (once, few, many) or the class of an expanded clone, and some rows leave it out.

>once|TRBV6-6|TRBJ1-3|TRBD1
CASTDETGAGTIYF
TGTGCCAGCACCGATGAGACAGGGGCAGGCACCATATATTTT
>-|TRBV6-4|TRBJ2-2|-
CASSRGSGTGELFF
TGTGCCAGCAGTAGGGGCTCTGGGACCGGGGAGCTGTTTTTT
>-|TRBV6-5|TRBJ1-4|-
CASSRLVRGGEKLFF
TGTGCCAGCAGTCGACTGGTTAGGGGGGGTGAAAAACTGTTTTTT
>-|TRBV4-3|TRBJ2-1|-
CASSQDIAGLGRDEQFF
TGCGCCAGCAGCCAAGATATCGCGGGGTTGGGTCGGGATGAGCAGTTCTTC
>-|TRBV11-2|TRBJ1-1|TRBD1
CASTSGQGATEAFF
TGTGCCAGCACATCGGGACAGGGGGCGACGGAAGCTTTCTTT
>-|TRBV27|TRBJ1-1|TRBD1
CASGQVTKRFF
TGTGCCAGCGGACAGGTTACAAAGCGTTTCTTT
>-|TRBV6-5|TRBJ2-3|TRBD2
CASATGGTRTDTQYF
TGTGCCAGCGCGACGGGGGGGACTCGCACAGATACGCAGTATTTT
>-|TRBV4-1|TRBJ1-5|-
CASRRAGTNQPQHF
TGCGCCAGCCGCCGGGCGGGCACGAATCAGCCCCAGCATTTT
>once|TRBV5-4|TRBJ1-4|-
CASRRGLTNEKLFF
TGTGCCAGCAGGAGGGGGTTGACTAATGAAAAACTGTTTTTT
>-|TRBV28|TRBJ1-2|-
CASIPAMTNYGYTF
TGTGCCAGCATCCCAGCGATGACCAACTATGGCTACACCTTC
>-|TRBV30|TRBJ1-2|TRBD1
CAWSGQGDLNGYTF
TGTGCCTGGAGTGGACAGGGGGATCTCAATGGCTACACCTTC
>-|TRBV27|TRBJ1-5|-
CASSFTPYQPQHF
TGTGCCAGCAGTTTTACACCCTATCAGCCCCAGCATTTT
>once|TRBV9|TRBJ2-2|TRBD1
CASSSRTGGRTGELFF
TGTGCCAGCAGCTCTCGGACAGGGGGCCGAACCGGGGAGCTGTTTTTT
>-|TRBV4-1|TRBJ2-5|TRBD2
CASSQAPWEGRGETQYF
TGCGCCAGCAGCCAAGCCCCTTGGGAGGGGCGCGGAGAGACCCAGTACTTC
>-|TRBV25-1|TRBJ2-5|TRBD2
CASSEYGAGERAGQYF
TGTGCCAGCAGTGAATACGGGGCGGGGGAAAGAGCCGGGCAGTACTTC
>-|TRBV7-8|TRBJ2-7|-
CASSLGEEQYF
TGTGCCAGCAGCTTAGGGGAGGAGCAGTACTTC
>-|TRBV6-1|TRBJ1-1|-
CASRLGQRAAFF
TGTGCCAGCAGGCTCGGACAGCGAGCGGCTTTCTTT
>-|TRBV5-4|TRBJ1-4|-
CASSLIAEGSTNEKLFF
TGTGCCAGCAGCTTGATTGCGGAGGGCTCAACTAATGAAAAACTGTTTTTT
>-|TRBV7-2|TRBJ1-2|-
CASSFEAGDPRSAF
TGTGCCAGCAGCTTTGAGGCAGGGGACCCTAGAAGCGCCTTC
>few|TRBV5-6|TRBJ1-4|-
CASSWGLGPLNEKLFF
TGTGCCAGCAGCTGGGGGCTGGGACCGCTGAATGAAAAACTGTTTTTT
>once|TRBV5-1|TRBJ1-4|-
CASSLGWGGGTNEKLFF
TGCGCCAGCAGCCTTGGATGGGGGGGAGGAACTAATGAAAAACTGTTTTTT
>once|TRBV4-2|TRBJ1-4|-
CASSQEGSEKLFF
TGTGCCAGCAGCCAAGAGGGCAGTGAAAAACTGTTTTTT
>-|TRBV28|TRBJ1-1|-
CASIPGYRANTEAFF
TGTGCCAGCATCCCAGGGTACAGGGCGAACACTGAAGCTTTCTTT
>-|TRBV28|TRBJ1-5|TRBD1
CASSKDRERRNQPQHF
TGTGCCAGCAGTAAGGACAGGGAGCGACGGAATCAGCCCCAGCATTTT
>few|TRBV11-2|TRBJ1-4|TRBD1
CASSLVEQGAPGYEKLFF
TGTGCCAGCAGCTTAGTGGAGCAGGGGGCGCCCGGGTACGAAAAACTGTTTTTT
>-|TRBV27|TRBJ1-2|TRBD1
CASSDGQGVYGYTF
TGTGCCAGCAGTGACGGACAGGGGGTCTATGGCTACACCTTC
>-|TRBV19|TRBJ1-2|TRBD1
CASSITRTGSDGYTF
TGTGCCAGTAGTATCACCCGGACAGGGTCAGATGGCTACACCTTC
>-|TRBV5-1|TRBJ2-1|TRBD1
CASRQAGTEYNEQFF
TGCGCCAGCAGACAGGCCGGGACAGAGTACAATGAGCAGTTCTTC
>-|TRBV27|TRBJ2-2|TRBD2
CASRGLAERGELFF
TGTGCCAGCAGGGGACTAGCGGAGAGAGGGGAGCTGTTTTTT
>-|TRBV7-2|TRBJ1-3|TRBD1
CASGTGAGNTIYF
TGTGCCAGCGGAACAGGGGCTGGAAACACCATATATTTT
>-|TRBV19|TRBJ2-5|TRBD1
CASGSGTGARKTQYF
TGTGCCAGTGGATCCGGGACAGGGGCGCGGAAGACCCAGTACTTC
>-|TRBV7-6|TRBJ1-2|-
CASSSSGGMNYGYTF
TGTGCCAGCAGCTCCAGTGGCGGGATGAACTATGGCTACACCTTC
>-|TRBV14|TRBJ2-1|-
CASSGINEQFF
TGTGCCAGCAGCGGCATCAATGAGCAGTTCTTC
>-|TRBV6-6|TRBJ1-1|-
CASSKQDNTEAFF
TGTGCCAGCAGCAAACAGGATAACACTGAAGCTTTCTTT
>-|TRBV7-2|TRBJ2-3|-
CASSLYTDTQYF
TGTGCCAGCAGCTTATATACAGATACGCAGTATTTT
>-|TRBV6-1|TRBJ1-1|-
CASSHTQGTNTEAFF
TGTGCCAGCAGCCATACCCAGGGGACGAACACTGAAGCTTTCTTT
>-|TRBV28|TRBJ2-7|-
CASSLYPPGGIYEQYF
TGTGCCAGCAGTTTATACCCCCCGGGCGGGATTTACGAGCAGTACTTC
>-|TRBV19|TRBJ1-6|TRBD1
CASKGQGTSPLHF
TGTGCCAGTAAGGGACAGGGGACTTCACCCCTCCACTTT
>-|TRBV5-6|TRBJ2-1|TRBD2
CASSAGLAGGNEQFF
TGTGCCAGCAGCGCCGGACTAGCGGGAGGGAATGAGCAGTTCTTC
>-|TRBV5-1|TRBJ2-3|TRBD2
CASSSVGAGLDTQYF
TGCGCCAGCAGCTCAGTTGGAGCGGGGTTAGATACGCAGTATTTT
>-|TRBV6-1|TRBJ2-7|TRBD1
CASRGTGIYEQYF
TGTGCCAGCAGAGGGACAGGGATATACGAGCAGTACTTC
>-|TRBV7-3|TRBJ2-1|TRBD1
CASSLSRTGSSYNEQFF
TGTGCCAGCAGCTTATCCCGGACAGGGAGCTCCTACAATGAGCAGTTCTTC
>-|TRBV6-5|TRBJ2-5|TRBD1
CASSPRTGRETQYF
TGTGCCAGCAGCCCCCGGACAGGGCGGGAGACCCAGTACTTC
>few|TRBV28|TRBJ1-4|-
CASTATNEKLFF
TGTGCCAGCACCGCAACTAATGAAAAACTGTTTTTT
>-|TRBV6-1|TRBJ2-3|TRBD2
CASKAGGGDTQYF
TGTGCCAGCAAAGCGGGGGGTGGAGATACGCAGTATTTT
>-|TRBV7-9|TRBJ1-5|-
CASTELSNQPQHF
TGTGCCAGCACCGAGCTAAGCAATCAGCCCCAGCATTTT
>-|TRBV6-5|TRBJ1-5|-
CASSGGGNQPQHF
TGTGCCAGCAGCGGGGGGGGCAATCAGCCCCAGCATTTT
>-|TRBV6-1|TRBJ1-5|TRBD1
CASSESRGGPSAQHF
TGTGCCAGCAGTGAAAGTAGAGGGGGCCCCTCGGCCCAGCATTTT
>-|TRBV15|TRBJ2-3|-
CATSRDWGVSTDTQYF
TGTGCCACCAGCAGAGATTGGGGGGTAAGCACAGATACGCAGTATTTT
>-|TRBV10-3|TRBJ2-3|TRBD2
CAIMGGEVTDTQYF
TGTGCCATCATGGGGGGGGAAGTCACAGATACGCAGTATTTT
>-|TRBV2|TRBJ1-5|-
CASSGGTQLGQPQHF
TGTGCCAGCAGTGGGGGGACACAGCTCGGTCAGCCCCAGCATTTT
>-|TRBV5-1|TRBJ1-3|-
CASSPRTASGNTIYF
TGCGCCAGCAGCCCCCGGACAGCCTCTGGAAACACCATATATTTT
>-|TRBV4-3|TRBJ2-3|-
CASSQGLAPGTDTQYF
TGCGCCAGCAGCCAAGGGCTAGCTCCCGGTACAGATACGCAGTATTTT